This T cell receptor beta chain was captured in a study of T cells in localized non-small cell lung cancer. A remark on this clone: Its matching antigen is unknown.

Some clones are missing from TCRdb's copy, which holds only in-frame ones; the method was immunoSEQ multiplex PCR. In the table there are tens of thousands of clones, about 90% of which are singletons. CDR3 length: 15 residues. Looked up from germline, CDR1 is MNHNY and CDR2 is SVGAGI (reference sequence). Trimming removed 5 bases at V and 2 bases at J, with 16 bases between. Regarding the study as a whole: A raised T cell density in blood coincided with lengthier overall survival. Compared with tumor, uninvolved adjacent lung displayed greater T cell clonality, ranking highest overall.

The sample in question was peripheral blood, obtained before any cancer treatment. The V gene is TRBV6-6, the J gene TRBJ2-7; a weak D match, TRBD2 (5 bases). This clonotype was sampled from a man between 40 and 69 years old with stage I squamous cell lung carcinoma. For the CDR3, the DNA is TGTGCCAGCAGTAGCGACGGGGTCTCCGCCTACGAGCAGTACTTC. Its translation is CASSSDGVSAYEQYF.